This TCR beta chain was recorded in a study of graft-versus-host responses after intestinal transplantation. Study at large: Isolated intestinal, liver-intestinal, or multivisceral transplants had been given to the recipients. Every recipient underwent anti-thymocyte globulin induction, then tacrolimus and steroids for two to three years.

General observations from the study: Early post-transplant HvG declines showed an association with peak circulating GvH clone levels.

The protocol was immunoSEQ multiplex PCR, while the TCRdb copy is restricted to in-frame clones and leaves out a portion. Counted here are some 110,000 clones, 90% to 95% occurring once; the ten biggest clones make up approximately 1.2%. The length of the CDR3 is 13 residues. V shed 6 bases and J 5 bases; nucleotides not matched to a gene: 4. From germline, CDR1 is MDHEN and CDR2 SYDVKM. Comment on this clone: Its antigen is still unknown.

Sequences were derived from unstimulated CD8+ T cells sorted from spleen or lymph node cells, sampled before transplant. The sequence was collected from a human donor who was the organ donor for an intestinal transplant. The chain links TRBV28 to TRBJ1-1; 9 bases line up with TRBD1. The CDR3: CASRGQGGTEAFF. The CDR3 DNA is TGTGCCAGCAGGGGACAGGGAGGTACTGAAGCTTTCTTT.